The sample holds a few counts of the clone carrying this T cell receptor beta chain. Its specificity is unknown. These data come from a study of CD8+ T cells in alopecia areata. Findings and limits, study-wide: TCR sharing was clearer in mice than between patients, perhaps partly owing to patient HLA diversity.

Sequencing used cDNA as its template, made by extracting RNA and reverse transcribing it. Some clones are missing from TCRdb's copy, which holds only in-frame ones; the method was immunoSEQ multiplex PCR. The table has roughly 150,000 clones, about 54% seen once. The V gene lost 3 bases and the J gene lost 7 bases, with 16 bases spanning the gap. The CDR3 sequence is 15 residues long. Per germline, CDR1 SNHLY and CDR2 FYNNEI. This chain uses TRBV2 with TRBJ2-1, with D hard to call. The sequence was obtained from a human donor in good health. Material for sequencing was CD4+ T cells sorted from blood. CDR3 sequence (DNA): TGTGCCAGCAGTGAGTCCTTTGGGTTTGGGAATGAGCAGTTCTTC. Translated, it gives CASSESFGFGNEQFF. Together with reference TRBV2 and TRBJ2-1, the CDR3 gives the full variable domain: EPEVTQTPSHQVTQMGQEVILRCVPISNHLYFYWYRQILGQKVEFLVSFYNNEISEKSEIFDDQFSVERPDGSNFTLKIRSTKLEDSAMYFCASSESFGFGNEQFFGPGTRLTVL.